The rows below give T cell receptor beta chains drawn from one sample of a study of T cell responses to AZD1222 COVID-19 vaccine. The assay was immunoSEQ multiplex PCR, and TCRdb's table has in-frame clones only and misses some. Of 160,000 or so clones in the sample, 94% were seen once. Sequenced material: peripheral blood, taken 28 days after the second AZD1222 dose. The receptors were sampled from an adult who received the AZD1222 COVID-19 vaccine. The CDR3 runs from the conserved cysteine through the conserved F or W. Each record gives: D gene, J gene, clone size, V gene, CDR3 protein, CDR3 DNA. D genes are given only for firm matches. Part of the rows lack a size; the others show once, few, many or a class for expanded clones.

d_gene: -; j_gene: TRBJ1-4; abundance: -; v_gene: TRBV5-1; CDR3aa: CASSLEGRSTNEKLFF; CDR3nt: TGCGCCAGCAGCTTGGAAGGACGGTCAACTAATGAAAAACTGTTTTTT
d_gene: -; j_gene: TRBJ1-2; abundance: few; v_gene: TRBV10-2; CDR3aa: CASSESSGGGHGYTF; CDR3nt: TGCGCCAGCAGTGAGTCGAGTGGGGGCGGCCATGGCTACACCTTC
d_gene: -; j_gene: TRBJ1-6; abundance: -; v_gene: TRBV7-3; CDR3aa: CASSLGVANSPLHF; CDR3nt: TGTGCCAGCAGCTTGGGGGTAGCGAATTCACCCCTCCACTTT
d_gene: -; j_gene: TRBJ1-5; abundance: -; v_gene: TRBV6-5; CDR3aa: CASSYSYRVNQPQHF; CDR3nt: TGTGCCAGCAGTTACTCCTACAGGGTTAATCAGCCCCAGCATTTT
d_gene: TRBD2; j_gene: TRBJ2-1; abundance: once; v_gene: TRBV4-3; CDR3aa: CASSLTLLAESYNEQFF; CDR3nt: TGCGCCAGCAGCCTAACCCTACTAGCGGAATCCTACAATGAGCAGTTCTTC
d_gene: -; j_gene: TRBJ2-7; abundance: once; v_gene: TRBV14; CDR3aa: CASSQVRAYEQYF; CDR3nt: TGTGCCAGCAGCCAAGTGCGAGCCTACGAGCAGTACTTC
d_gene: -; j_gene: TRBJ1-1; abundance: -; v_gene: TRBV19; CDR3aa: CASSIGVGVVPEAFF; CDR3nt: TGTGCCAGTAGTATAGGGGTAGGAGTAGTCCCTGAAGCTTTCTTT
d_gene: -; j_gene: TRBJ1-4; abundance: -; v_gene: TRBV5-4; CDR3aa: CASSLDGTGNEKLFF; CDR3nt: TGTGCCAGCAGCTTGGACGGGACGGGAAATGAAAAACTGTTTTTT
d_gene: TRBD1; j_gene: TRBJ2-5; abundance: -; v_gene: TRBV7-6; CDR3aa: CASSLQGGRDETQYF; CDR3nt: TGTGCCAGCAGCTTACAAGGGGGCAGGGATGAGACCCAGTACTTC
d_gene: -; j_gene: TRBJ2-1; abundance: -; v_gene: TRBV5-5; CDR3aa: CASSLGQISYNEQFF; CDR3nt: TGTGCCAGCAGCTTGGGACAGATCTCCTACAATGAGCAGTTCTTC
d_gene: -; j_gene: TRBJ1-6; abundance: -; v_gene: TRBV19; CDR3aa: CASRRQDNSPLHF; CDR3nt: TGTGCCAGTAGAAGACAGGATAATTCACCCCTCCACTTT
d_gene: TRBD1; j_gene: TRBJ2-7; abundance: -; v_gene: TRBV19; CDR3aa: CASRVRDSFTYEQYF; CDR3nt: TGTGCCAGTAGGGTCCGGGACAGCTTCACGTACGAGCAGTACTTC
d_gene: TRBD1; j_gene: TRBJ2-4; abundance: -; v_gene: TRBV11-3; CDR3aa: CASSPGTGALAKNIQYF; CDR3nt: TGTGCCAGCAGTCCCGGGACAGGGGCCTTAGCCAAAAACATTCAGTACTTC
d_gene: -; j_gene: TRBJ1-1; abundance: -; v_gene: TRBV27; CDR3aa: CASSFGSSRNTEAFF; CDR3nt: TGTGCCAGCAGTTTCGGAAGTTCAAGGAACACTGAAGCTTTCTTT
d_gene: TRBD1; j_gene: TRBJ1-2; abundance: -; v_gene: TRBV7-9; CDR3aa: CASSPLDRETF; CDR3nt: TGTGCCAGCAGCCCATTGGACAGGGAGACCTTC
d_gene: -; j_gene: TRBJ2-7; abundance: -; v_gene: TRBV11-2; CDR3aa: CASRVSARDYEQYF; CDR3nt: TGTGCCAGCAGGGTTTCGGCCCGAGACTACGAGCAGTACTTC
d_gene: -; j_gene: TRBJ2-5; abundance: -; v_gene: TRBV18; CDR3aa: CASSYTREETQYF; CDR3nt: TGTGCCAGCTCATATACAAGGGAGGAGACCCAGTACTTC
d_gene: -; j_gene: TRBJ2-7; abundance: -; v_gene: TRBV21-1; CDR3aa: CASPDGSPGQGAYEQYF; CDR3nt: TGTGCCAGTCCGGATGGGTCCCCGGGACAGGGTGCCTACGAGCAGTACTTC
d_gene: -; j_gene: TRBJ1-1; abundance: -; v_gene: TRBV5-6; CDR3aa: CASSLAGVEMNTEAFF; CDR3nt: TGTGCCAGCAGCTTGGCAGGGGTTGAGATGAACACTGAAGCTTTCTTT
d_gene: -; j_gene: TRBJ2-1; abundance: -; v_gene: TRBV20-1; CDR3aa: CSASLRPLNDEQFF; CDR3nt: TGCAGTGCTAGTTTGAGACCCCTGAATGATGAGCAGTTCTTC
d_gene: -; j_gene: TRBJ1-4; abundance: -; v_gene: TRBV5-1; CDR3aa: CASSLATGGEKLFF; CDR3nt: TGCGCCAGCAGCTTGGCCACTGGGGGTGAAAAACTGTTTTTT
d_gene: -; j_gene: TRBJ1-2; abundance: -; v_gene: TRBV3-1/TRBV3-2; CDR3aa: CASSQDLQGYGYTF; CDR3nt: TGTGCCAGCAGCCAAGATCTCCAGGGTTATGGCTACACCTTC
d_gene: -; j_gene: TRBJ1-1; abundance: -; v_gene: TRBV7-2; CDR3aa: CASFPAGVLNTEAFF; CDR3nt: TGTGCCAGCTTTCCCGCGGGGGTCCTTAACACTGAAGCTTTCTTT
d_gene: -; j_gene: TRBJ1-2; abundance: -; v_gene: TRBV6-5; CDR3aa: CASSSFRASGGGYTF; CDR3nt: TGTGCCAGCAGTTCATTCCGGGCCTCGGGGGGTGGCTACACCTTC
d_gene: -; j_gene: TRBJ2-1; abundance: -; v_gene: TRBV4-1; CDR3aa: CASSQFPFNNEQFF; CDR3nt: TGCGCCAGCAGCCAATTTCCCTTTAACAATGAGCAGTTCTTC
d_gene: -; j_gene: TRBJ2-1; abundance: -; v_gene: TRBV5-3; CDR3aa: CARSLGIDYNEQFF; CDR3nt: TGTGCCAGAAGCTTGGGAATCGACTACAATGAGCAGTTCTTC
d_gene: TRBD1; j_gene: TRBJ1-5; abundance: -; v_gene: TRBV5-1; CDR3aa: CASSLGPTGEGNQPQHF; CDR3nt: TGCGCCAGCAGCTTGGGACCAACAGGGGAGGGCAATCAGCCCCAGCATTTT
d_gene: -; j_gene: TRBJ2-1; abundance: -; v_gene: TRBV19; CDR3aa: CASSIAGYSYNEQFF; CDR3nt: TGTGCCAGTAGTATCGCGGGTTACTCCTACAATGAGCAGTTCTTC
d_gene: -; j_gene: TRBJ1-2; abundance: -; v_gene: TRBV7-2; CDR3aa: CASTSPRGYGYTF; CDR3nt: TGTGCCAGCACCTCACCCAGGGGCTATGGCTACACCTTC
d_gene: -; j_gene: TRBJ2-5; abundance: -; v_gene: TRBV7-2; CDR3aa: CASLPFFSNQETQYF; CDR3nt: TGTGCCAGCCTCCCATTCTTCTCAAACCAAGAGACCCAGTACTTC
d_gene: TRBD2; j_gene: TRBJ2-3; abundance: -; v_gene: TRBV27; CDR3aa: CASASGRATDTQYF; CDR3nt: TGTGCCAGCGCGAGCGGGAGGGCGACAGATACGCAGTATTTT
d_gene: -; j_gene: TRBJ2-7; abundance: -; v_gene: TRBV28; CDR3aa: CASNSDRGLYEQYF; CDR3nt: TGTGCCAGCAATTCAGACCGGGGCCTCTACGAGCAGTACTTC
d_gene: -; j_gene: TRBJ2-7; abundance: -; v_gene: TRBV5-1; CDR3aa: CASSFRDGYEQYF; CDR3nt: TGCGCCAGCAGTTTTCGTGACGGCTACGAGCAGTACTTC
d_gene: TRBD2; j_gene: TRBJ2-1; abundance: once; v_gene: TRBV7-9; CDR3aa: CASSLRTSGIYEQFF; CDR3nt: TGTGCCAGCAGCTTGAGGACTAGCGGGATCTATGAGCAGTTCTTC
d_gene: TRBD2; j_gene: TRBJ2-3; abundance: -; v_gene: TRBV14; CDR3aa: CASSLGTTTDTQYF; CDR3nt: TGTGCCAGCAGCCTCGGGACTACCACAGATACGCAGTATTTT
d_gene: -; j_gene: TRBJ1-2; abundance: -; v_gene: TRBV30; CDR3aa: CAWSNSLYGYTF; CDR3nt: TGTGCCTGGAGTAATAGTCTCTATGGCTACACCTTC
d_gene: TRBD2; j_gene: TRBJ2-1; abundance: -; v_gene: TRBV6-5; CDR3aa: CASSYRTAGAGKEQFF; CDR3nt: TGTGCCAGCAGTTACCGCACTGCGGGAGCGGGTAAAGAGCAGTTCTTC
d_gene: TRBD1; j_gene: TRBJ2-7; abundance: -; v_gene: TRBV6-2/TRBV6-3; CDR3aa: CASSYPRQGQHF; CDR3nt: TGTGCCAGCAGTTACCCTCGACAGGGACAGCACTTC
d_gene: -; j_gene: TRBJ2-3; abundance: -; v_gene: TRBV4-1; CDR3aa: CASSRGLPVTDTQYF; CDR3nt: TGCGCCAGCAGCCGCGGACTCCCAGTCACAGATACGCAGTATTTT
d_gene: -; j_gene: TRBJ1-1; abundance: -; v_gene: TRBV28; CDR3aa: CASSFKATEAFF; CDR3nt: TGTGCCAGCAGTTTTAAGGCCACTGAAGCTTTCTTT
d_gene: -; j_gene: TRBJ2-3; abundance: -; v_gene: TRBV7-7; CDR3aa: CASSRDSLTDTQYF; CDR3nt: TGTGCCAGCAGCCGGGACTCGCTCACAGATACGCAGTATTTT
d_gene: TRBD2; j_gene: TRBJ2-2; abundance: -; v_gene: TRBV2; CDR3aa: CASRPGLAGIGGELFF; CDR3nt: TGTGCCAGTAGACCGGGACTAGCGGGAATCGGCGGGGAGCTGTTTTTT
d_gene: -; j_gene: TRBJ1-2; abundance: -; v_gene: TRBV20-1; CDR3aa: CSASAGSVYGYTF; CDR3nt: TGCAGTGCTAGTGCGGGAAGCGTCTATGGCTACACCTTC